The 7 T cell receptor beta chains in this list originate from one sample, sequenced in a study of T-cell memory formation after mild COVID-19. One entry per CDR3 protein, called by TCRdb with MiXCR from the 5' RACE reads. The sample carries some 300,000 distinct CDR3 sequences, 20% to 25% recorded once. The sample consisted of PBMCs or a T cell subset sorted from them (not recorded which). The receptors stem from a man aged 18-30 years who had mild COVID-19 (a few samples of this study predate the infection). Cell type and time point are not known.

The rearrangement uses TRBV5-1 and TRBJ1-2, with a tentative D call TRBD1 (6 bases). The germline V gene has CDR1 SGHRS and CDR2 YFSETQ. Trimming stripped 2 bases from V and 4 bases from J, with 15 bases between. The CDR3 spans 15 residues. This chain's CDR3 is CASSFELGQSYGYTF. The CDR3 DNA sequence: TGCGCCAGCAGCTTTGAGCTCGGACAGAGCTATGGCTACACCTTC.

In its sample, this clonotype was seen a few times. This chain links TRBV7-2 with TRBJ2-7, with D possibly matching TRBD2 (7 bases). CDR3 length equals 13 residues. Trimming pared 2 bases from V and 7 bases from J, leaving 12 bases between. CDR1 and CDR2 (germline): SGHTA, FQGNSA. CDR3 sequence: CASSLWGGHEQYV. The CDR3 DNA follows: TGTGCCAGCAGCTTATGGGGGGGGCATGAGCAGTACGTC.

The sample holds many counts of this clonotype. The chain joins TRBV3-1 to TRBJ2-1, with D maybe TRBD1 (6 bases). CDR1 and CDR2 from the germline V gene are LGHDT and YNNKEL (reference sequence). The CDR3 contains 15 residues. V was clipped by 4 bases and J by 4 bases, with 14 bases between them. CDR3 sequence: CASSPEQGIYNEQFF. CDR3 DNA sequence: TGTGCCAGCAGCCCGGAACAGGGAATTTACAATGAGCAGTTCTTC.

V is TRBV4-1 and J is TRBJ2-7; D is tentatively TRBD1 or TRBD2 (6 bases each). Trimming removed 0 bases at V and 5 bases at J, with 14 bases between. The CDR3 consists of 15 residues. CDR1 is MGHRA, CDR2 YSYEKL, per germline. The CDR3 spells CASSQDGGLDNEQYF. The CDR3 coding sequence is TGCGCCAGCAGCCAAGATGGGGGGCTGGACAACGAGCAGTACTTC.

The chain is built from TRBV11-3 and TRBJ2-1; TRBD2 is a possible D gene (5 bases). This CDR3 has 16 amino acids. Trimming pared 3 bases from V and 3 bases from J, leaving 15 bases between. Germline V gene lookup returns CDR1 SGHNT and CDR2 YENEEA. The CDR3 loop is CASSLRAAGVYNEQFF. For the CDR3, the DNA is TGTGCCAGCAGCTTGAGGGCGGCAGGAGTCTACAATGAGCAGTTCTTC. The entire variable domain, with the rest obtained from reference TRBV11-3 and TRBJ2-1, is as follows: EAGVVQSPRYKIIEKKQPVAFWCNPISGHNTLYWYLQNLGQGPELLIRYENEEAVDDSQLPKDRFSAERLKGVDSTLKIQPAELGDSAVYLCASSLRAAGVYNEQFFGPGTRLTVL.

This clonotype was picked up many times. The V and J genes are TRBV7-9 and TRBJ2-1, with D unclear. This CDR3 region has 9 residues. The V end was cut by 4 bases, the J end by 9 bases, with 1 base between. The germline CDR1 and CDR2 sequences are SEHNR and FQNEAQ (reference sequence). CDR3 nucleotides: TGTGCCAGCAGCTCTGAGCAGTTCTTC. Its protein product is CASSSEQFF.

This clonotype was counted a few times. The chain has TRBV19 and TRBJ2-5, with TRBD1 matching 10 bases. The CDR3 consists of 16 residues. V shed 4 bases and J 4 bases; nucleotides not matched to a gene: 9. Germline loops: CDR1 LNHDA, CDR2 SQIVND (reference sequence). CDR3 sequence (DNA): TGTGCCAGTAGTAGGCGGACAGGGGGAGGTGGAGAGACCCAGTACTTC. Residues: CASSRRTGGGGETQYF.